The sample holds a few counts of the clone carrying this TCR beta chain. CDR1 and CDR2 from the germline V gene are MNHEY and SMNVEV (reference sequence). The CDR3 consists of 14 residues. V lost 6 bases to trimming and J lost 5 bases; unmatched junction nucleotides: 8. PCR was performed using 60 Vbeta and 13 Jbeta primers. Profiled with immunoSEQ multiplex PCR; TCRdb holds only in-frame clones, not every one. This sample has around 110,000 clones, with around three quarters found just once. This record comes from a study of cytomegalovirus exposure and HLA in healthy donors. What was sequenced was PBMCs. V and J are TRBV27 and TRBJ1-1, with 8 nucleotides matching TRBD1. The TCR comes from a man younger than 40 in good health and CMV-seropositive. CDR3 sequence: CASSGRQGLTEAFF. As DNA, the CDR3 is TGTGCCAGCAGCGGTAGACAGGGGCTAACTGAAGCTTTCTTT.